These T cell receptor beta chains were read from a single sample in a study of breast tumors, draining lymph nodes, adjacent tissues. TCRdb re-called the multiplex PCR reads with MiXCR, one entry per CDR3 protein. The sample consists of 75,000 to 100,000 distinct CDR3 sequences, about 21% of them appearing once. Sequencing used axillary lymph node tissue. The receptor set was obtained from a female donor with breast cancer. Some clones in this sample may be carry-over from other donors' samples. Each CDR3 is given with its conserved first and last residue. A D gene is named only where the DNA matches it firmly. The size entry is marked missing in some rows and otherwise reads once, few, many or a size class.

>TRBV27|TRBJ2-7|many|-
TGTGCCAGCAGTTTATATGAGACCTACGAGCAGTACTTC
CASSLYETYEQYF
>TRBV5-1|TRBJ2-2|many|-
TGCGCCAGCAGCTTGGAGCGCCACACCGGGGAGCTGTTTTTT
CASSLERHTGELFF
>TRBV6-2/TRBV6-3|TRBJ2-1|many|TRBD2
TGTGCCAGCAGTCCACTAGCGGGAAACCCCTACAATGAGCAGTTCTTC
CASSPLAGNPYNEQFF
>TRBV4-3|TRBJ2-6|many|-
TGCGCCAGCAGCCGTGACAGCTCTGGGGCCAACGTCCTGACTTTC
CASSRDSSGANVLTF
>TRBV7-6|TRBJ2-1|-|-
TGTGCCAGCAGCTTAAATCTGGCCTACAATGAGCACTTCTTC
CASSLNLAYNEHFF
>TRBV5-1|TRBJ2-3|few|-
TGCGCCAGCAGGTTAGGAGATACGCAGTATTTT
CASRLGDTQYF
>TRBV24-1|TRBJ2-3|many|-
TGTGCCACCAGTGCGACATTACTCACAGATACGCAGTATTTT
CATSATLLTDTQYF
>TRBV7-2|TRBJ2-1|many|TRBD2
TGTGCCAGCAGCTTACGGACTAGCGGGTCCTACAATGAGCAGTTCTTC
CASSLRTSGSYNEQFF
>TRBV7-9|TRBJ2-5|many|-
TGTGCCAGCAGCTTAGTGGGGGCGGAGACCCAGTACTTC
CASSLVGAETQYF
>TRBV20-1|TRBJ2-3|many|-
TGCAGTGCTAGTTCGCGGGCCGACTCTAGCACAGATACGCAGTATTTT
CSASSRADSSTDTQYF
>TRBV27|TRBJ2-3|-|TRBD2
TGTGCCAGCAGTAAGACTAGCGGGAAACCCACAGATACGCAGTATTTT
CASSKTSGKPTDTQYF
>TRBV9|TRBJ2-3|many|-
TGTGCCAGCAGCGCCGGACTAGGGGGAGGGGCAGATACGCAGTATTTT
CASSAGLGGGADTQYF
>TRBV10-1|TRBJ2-1|many|TRBD2
TGCGCCAGCAGTGAGTCCAGCGGGAGGGTTCATGAGCAGTTCTTC
CASSESSGRVHEQFF
>TRBV7-2|TRBJ2-1|-|-
TGTGCCAGCAGCTTAGCAGCGGGTGGGTCCTACAATGAGCAGTTCTTC
CASSLAAGGSYNEQFF
>TRBV2|TRBJ1-6|many|-
TGTGCCAGCAGTGAACCGACAGTTTACTATAATTCACCCCTCCACTTT
CASSEPTVYYNSPLHF
>TRBV20-1|TRBJ2-4|few|-
TGCAGTGCTGCCTTTCCTCAGGGTGCCTGTGGCGGCCTAGCCAAAAACATTCAGTACTTC
CSAAFPQGACGGLAKNIQYF
>TRBV20-1|TRBJ1-6|medium-sized|-
TGCAGTGCATCGACAGAAGGAGGTTCACCCCTCCACTTT
CSASTEGGSPLHF
>TRBV5-1|TRBJ2-5|many|-
TGTGCCAGCAGCCTCGGGGAAGAGACCCAGTACTTC
CASSLGEETQYF
>TRBV24-1|TRBJ2-2|many|TRBD1
TGTGCCACCAGTGATTTAGACAGGGACACCGGGGAGCTGTTTTTT
CATSDLDRDTGELFF
>TRBV6-5|TRBJ1-2|many|TRBD1
TGTGCCAGCAGTTACACAGGGGCGGTGAATGGCTACACCTTC
CASSYTGAVNGYTF
>TRBV28|TRBJ1-5|few|-
TGTGCCAGCGCCCACAGGGCAGGCAATCAGCCCCAGCATTTT
CASAHRAGNQPQHF
>TRBV2|TRBJ1-5|many|-
TGTGCCAGCAGTCGGGACATCAATCAGCCCCAGCATTTT
CASSRDINQPQHF
>TRBV11-2|TRBJ2-1|many|TRBD2
TGTGCCAGCAGCTTAATAGCGGGAAACAATGAGCAGTTCTTC
CASSLIAGNNEQFF
>TRBV6-5|TRBJ2-1|many|-
TGTGCCAGCAGTTACTCGCGTCCGCGGGATCCCTACAATGAGCAGTTCTTC
CASSYSRPRDPYNEQFF
>TRBV30|TRBJ2-3|-|TRBD1
TGTGCCTGGAGGACATTAGGGGGCGGGACAGATACGCAGTATTTT
CAWRTLGGGTDTQYF
>TRBV7-8|TRBJ1-4|many|TRBD1
TGTGCCAGCAGCTTCGGACAGGGGGAAAAACTGTTTTTT
CASSFGQGEKLFF
>TRBV27|TRBJ2-5|-|TRBD2
TGTGCCAGCAGTTGGGGGGGGACCCAGTACTTC
CASSWGGTQYF
>TRBV2|TRBJ1-1|-|-
TGTGCCAGCAGTGGTCTCGGTGGTGGTTTTCACACTGAAGCTTTCTTT
CASSGLGGGFHTEAFF
>TRBV6-6|TRBJ2-3|-|TRBD2
TGTGCCTGCAGTTACGGGCCCGGGACCCCCACTAGCGGGAGGGCAGATACGCAGTATTTT
CACSYGPGTPTSGRADTQYF
>TRBV19|TRBJ2-7|many|TRBD1
TGTGCCAGTAGTAAAACGGGGACAGGGGACGAGCAGTACTTC
CASSKTGTGDEQYF
>TRBV20-1|TRBJ2-3|many|TRBD2
TGCAGTGCAGGGACTAGCGGGAGGAAAGATACGCAGTATTTT
CSAGTSGRKDTQYF
>TRBV27|TRBJ2-2|few|-
TGTGCCAGCAGTTTTGAGGGGGCCGGGGAGCTGTTTTTT
CASSFEGAGELFF
>TRBV5-1|TRBJ2-1|many|-
TGCGCCAGCAGTTGGGGGACGGCCAGTGAGCAGTTCTTC
CASSWGTASEQFF
>TRBV3-1|TRBJ2-2|few|TRBD1
TGTGCCAGCAGCGCAGGGGGCCGGTTGTTTTTT
CASSAGGRLFF
>TRBV28|TRBJ2-3|-|-
TGTGCCAGCAGAAGGGGGAGCACTAGCACAGATACGCAGTATTTT
CASRRGSTSTDTQYF
>TRBV5-4|TRBJ2-5|many|-
TGTGCCAGCAGCTTGGTGCTAGCAGATTACCAAGAGACCCAGTACTTC
CASSLVLADYQETQYF
>TRBV7-2|TRBJ2-5|many|-
TGTGCCAGCAGCAGCATTGGTGTGGGGACCCAGTACTTC
CASSSIGVGTQYF
>TRBV7-9|TRBJ2-1|many|-
TGTGCCAGCAGCCCAGCCGCGGTGGGGTTCTTC
CASSPAAVGFF
>TRBV7-9|TRBJ2-1|many|TRBD2
TGTGCCAGCAGCTCCCCCGGGCTAGCGGGATTAGGGGAGCAGTTCTTC
CASSSPGLAGLGEQFF
>TRBV6-6|TRBJ2-5|few|TRBD2
TGTGCCAGCAGTTACCATCCTAGCGGGGAGACCCAGTACTTC
CASSYHPSGETQYF
>TRBV10-1|TRBJ2-4|few|-
TGCGCCACCAATCCTGAAAACCGGGAAAAAAACATTCAGTACTTC
CATNPENREKNIQYF
>TRBV7-6|TRBJ1-3|many|TRBD1
TGTGCCAGCAGCTTAGAACAGGGGATAAGAAACACCATATATTTT
CASSLEQGIRNTIYF
>TRBV20-1|TRBJ2-7|many|-
TGCAGTGCCGCAAGGGGGGAGAAGGGGTACGAGCAGTACTTC
CSAARGEKGYEQYF
>TRBV19|TRBJ2-1|many|TRBD2
TGTGCCAGTAGTATAAACCAGGGACTAGCGGGAGAGTTCTTC
CASSINQGLAGEFF
>TRBV20-1|TRBJ2-5|many|-
TGCAGTGCTAGAGCTGGGGAGACCCAGTACTTC
CSARAGETQYF
>TRBV19|TRBJ2-1|many|TRBD1
TGTGCCAGTAGTAGGGACAGGGTGATTAATGAGCAGTTCTTC
CASSRDRVINEQFF
>TRBV12-3/TRBV12-4|TRBJ1-6|many|-
TGTGCCAGCAGGAGCGGGGCCTATAATTCACCCCTCCACTTT
CASRSGAYNSPLHF
>TRBV30|TRBJ1-6|-|-
TGTGCCTGGAACCTCCGCGGGGGGAATAATTCACCCCTCCACTTT
CAWNLRGGNNSPLHF
>TRBV28|TRBJ1-2|many|-
TGTGCCAGCAGCCCGTTGTCTGGCTACACCTTC
CASSPLSGYTF
>TRBV3-1|TRBJ1-6|many|-
TGTGCCAGCAGCCAAGGGGGGTCACCCCTCCACTTT
CASSQGGSPLHF
>TRBV4-1|TRBJ2-1|-|-
TGCGCCAGCAGCCAAGAGGGGAATCTTGACTACAATGAGCAGTTCTTC
CASSQEGNLDYNEQFF
>TRBV7-8|TRBJ2-3|many|-
TGTGCCAGCCTGTCCGGGGGCACAGATACGCAGTATTTT
CASLSGGTDTQYF
>TRBV6-1|TRBJ2-3|many|TRBD1
TGTGCCAGCATTTCTCGACAGGGGTACACAGATACGCAGTATTTT
CASISRQGYTDTQYF